One sample yielded the 18 T cell receptor beta chains listed below, sequenced in a study of T cells in Graves' hyperthyroidism and ophthalmopathy. What was amplified from RNA transcripts were TCR beta CDR3 regions. With the HTBI primer set, the TCR CDR3 went through a first round of RT-PCR. TCRdb reprocessed the multiplex PCR reads with MiXCR, giving one entry per CDR3 protein. Here the sample spans about 400,000 distinct CDR3 sequences, 15% being singletons. The sample consisted of blood. The receptors were sampled from a woman in her thirties with Graves' hyperthyroidism.

This clonotype appeared many times. The V gene is TRBV20-1, the J gene TRBJ2-4; D uncertain. Germline V lookup: CDR1 DFQATT, CDR2 SNEGSKA (reference sequence). The CDR3 consists of 12 residues. The V end was cut by 7 bases, the J end by 0 bases, with 7 bases between. CDR3 nucleotide sequence: TGCAGTGAGGTGGGAGCCAAAAACATTCAGTACTTC. This gives the protein CSEVGAKNIQYF.

The chain recombines TRBV20-1 with TRBJ2-7, with D unclear. Trimming shortened V by 0 bases and J by 3 bases, and 6 bases separated the two germline ends. This CDR3 has 12 residues. Per the germline V gene, CDR1 is DFQATT and CDR2 is SNEGSKA (reference sequence). The CDR3 region is CSARDPGYEQYF. Written as DNA, the CDR3 is TGCAGTGCTAGAGACCCGGGCTACGAGCAGTACTTC.

The genes are TRBV9 and TRBJ1-1, with D uncertain. This CDR3 contains 14 residues. The germline V and J ends were trimmed by 0 bases and 7 bases, with 13 bases remaining between them. The V gene's germline CDR1 is SGDLS and CDR2 YYNGEE. This chain's CDR3 is CASSVGGSVVEAFF. The CDR3 nucleotides read TGTGCCAGCAGCGTAGGAGGGTCCGTCGTTGAAGCTTTCTTT.

This clonotype has more than one count but fewer than ten. This chain joins TRBV15 and TRBJ1-6; unclear D gene. Looked up from germline, CDR1 is LNHNV and CDR2 is YYDKDF (reference sequence). CDR3 length: 14 residues. Trimming removed 5 bases from V and 10 bases from J, with 15 bases in between. The CDR3 DNA reads as TGTGCCACCAGCGCGGGAGTCGTGGACTCACCCCTCCACTTT. Amino acid sequence: CATSAGVVDSPLHF. Based on the CDR3 plus reference TRBV15 and TRBJ1-6, the full variable domain is DAMVIQNPRYQVTQFGKPVTLSCSQTLNHNVMYWYQQKSSQAPKLLFHYYDKDFNNEADTPDNFQSRRPNTSFCFLDIRSPGLGDTAMYLCATSAGVVDSPLHFGNGTRLTVT.

CDR3 residues: CSVEGGTGGAYTEAFF. As DNA, the CDR3 is TGCAGCGTTGAAGGGGGGACAGGGGGCGCGTATACTGAAGCTTTCTTT. V gene TRBV29-1 combines with J gene TRBJ1-1, with 12 bases that match TRBD1. This CDR3 region has 16 residues. Looked up from germline, CDR1 is SQVTM and CDR2 is ANQGSEA. The V gene end was trimmed by 1 base and the J gene end by 5 bases; junction bases not matched to a gene: 8.

The chain joins TRBV4-1 to TRBJ2-7; 8 bases line up with TRBD1. The germline gives CDR1 MGHRA, CDR2 YSYEKL. Losses at the gene ends were 4 bases for V and 1 base for J; bases not matched to a gene: 6. The CDR3 covers 15 residues. CDR3 nucleotides: TGCGCCAGCAGCCCGCGACAGGGGCCTTCCTACGAGCAGTACTTC. Its protein product is CASSPRQGPSYEQYF.

This clonotype was observed many times. The chain uses TRBV28 and TRBJ2-7; D remains ambiguous. In germline, CDR1 is MDHEN, CDR2 SYDVKM. CDR3 size: 11 residues. V shed 4 bases and J shed 7 bases, with 8 bases lying between them. The CDR3 DNA reads as TGTGCCAGCAGTTCCATTTGGGAGCAGTACTTC. Translated: CASSSIWEQYF.

In its sample, this clonotype was seen many times. This rearrangement joins TRBV28 to TRBJ1-1, with D uncertain. Germline values: CDR1 MDHEN, CDR2 SYDVKM. Trimming cost V 6 bases and J 3 bases, with 11 bases left between them. This CDR3 contains 13 residues. Here the CDR3 DNA reads TGTGCCAGCAGCCCCAGACCGTACACTGAAGCTTTCTTT. Protein product: CASSPRPYTEAFF.

The chain links TRBV18 to TRBJ1-3, with D possibly TRBD1 on 5 matching bases. V lost 2 bases, J lost 0 bases, and 11 bases lay in between. The germline V gene has CDR1 KGHSH and CDR2 LQKENI. The CDR3 length is 16 residues. The DNA of the CDR3 is TGTGCCAGCTCACCAGTGAAGGGGTCCTCTGGAAACACCATATATTTT. Translated, it gives CASSPVKGSSGNTIYF.

This clonotype was observed a handful of times. The chain couples TRBV19 to TRBJ2-3, with D possibly TRBD1 on 6 matching bases. Germline V gene sequence: CDR1 LNHDA, CDR2 SQIVND (reference sequence). This CDR3 comprises 14 residues. Deletions cut 1 base from V and 3 bases from J, with 8 bases between. This CDR3 is CASSIGRGTDTQYF. The CDR3 nucleotides are TGTGCCAGTAGTATAGGCAGGGGAACAGATACGCAGTATTTT.

Worth noting for this clonotype: Since a much larger clone is just one base distant, this may be a read error. V usage is TRBV30 and J usage is TRBJ2-1; possible D gene TRBD2, 6 bases. Germline V gives CDR1 GTSNPN, CDR2 SVGIG (reference sequence). The CDR3 runs 14 residues. The V end lost 0 bases, the J end lost 5 bases, and 11 bases lay between the germline ends. The CDR3 DNA follows: TGTGCCTGGAGTGTAAAGGGGAGGCACAATGAGCAGTTCTTC. This translates into CAWSVKGRHNEQFF.

J is TRBJ2-3 and V is TRBV30; 7 bases align to TRBD1. CDR3 length: 14 amino acids. After removal of 3 bases from V and 0 bases from J, the junction contained 3 bases not matched to a gene. CDR1 GTSNPN and CDR2 SVGIG come from the germline V gene (reference sequence). CDR3 amino acids: CAWSPGQSTDTQYF. The CDR3, as DNA: TGTGCCTGGAGCCCGGGACAGAGCACAGATACGCAGTATTTT.

In this sample, this clonotype turned up many times. This rearrangement joins TRBV12-3 or TRBV12-4 to TRBJ2-7, with D uncertain. V lost 10 bases to trimming and J lost 5 bases, with 21 bases between them. The CDR3 has 14 residues. The CDR3 DNA sequence: TGTGCCATCCAGAGGACGGGTACCTTCAACGAGCAGTACTTC. Translating gives CAIQRTGTFNEQYF.

This clonotype was seen at least ten times. V usage is TRBV28 and J usage is TRBJ2-7; maybe TRBD1 (7 bases). From germline, CDR1 is MDHEN and CDR2 SYDVKM. CDR3 length: 14 amino acids. V lost 7 bases to trimming and J lost 3 bases, with 16 bases between them. CDR3: CASTTGGQIYEQYF. The CDR3 nucleotides read TGTGCCAGCACCACCGGGGGACAGATCTACGAGCAGTACTTC.

This clonotype occurred many times. This chain uses TRBV20-1 with TRBJ1-5, with 7 nucleotides matching TRBD1. Trimming took 3 bases from V and 0 from J; bases not matched to a gene: 5. Germline CDR1 is DFQATT and CDR2 is SNEGSKA (reference sequence). The CDR3 runs 15 residues. The CDR3 region has the DNA TGCAGTGCTAGTAGACAGGGATATAGCAATCAGCCCCAGCATTTT. The encoded protein is CSASRQGYSNQPQHF.

V gene TRBV6-1 combines with J gene TRBJ2-5, with 9 positions matching TRBD2. After removal of 6 bases from V and 2 bases from J, the junction contained 7 bases not matched to a gene. The V gene's germline CDR1 is MNHNS and CDR2 SASEGT. The CDR3 has 15 amino acids. DNA of the CDR3: TGTGCCAGCAGCGGGACTAGCAGAAGACAAGAGACCCAGTACTTC. It specifies CASSGTSRRQETQYF.

This clonotype was observed many times. The V gene is TRBV4-1, the J gene TRBJ1-1; D may be TRBD1 (6 bases). Trimming shortened V by 8 bases and J by 1 base, and 14 bases separated the two germline ends. Looked up from germline, CDR1 is MGHRA and CDR2 is YSYEKL. The CDR3 has 14 residues. CDR3 sequence reads: CASREETGNTEAFF. The DNA for the CDR3 is TGCGCCAGCCGCGAGGAGACAGGGAACACTGAAGCTTTCTTT.

The V call is TRBV28, the J call TRBJ2-7; TRBD1 matches at 10 bases. The J call is uncertain, as TRBJ2-1 better fits the DNA end. The CDR3 extends over 14 amino acids. Per the germline V gene, CDR1 is MDHEN and CDR2 is SYDVKM. CDR3 sequence reads: CASSSGTGDYEQFF. The CDR3 coding sequence is TGTGCCAGCAGTTCCGGGACAGGGGATTACGAGCAGTTCTTC.